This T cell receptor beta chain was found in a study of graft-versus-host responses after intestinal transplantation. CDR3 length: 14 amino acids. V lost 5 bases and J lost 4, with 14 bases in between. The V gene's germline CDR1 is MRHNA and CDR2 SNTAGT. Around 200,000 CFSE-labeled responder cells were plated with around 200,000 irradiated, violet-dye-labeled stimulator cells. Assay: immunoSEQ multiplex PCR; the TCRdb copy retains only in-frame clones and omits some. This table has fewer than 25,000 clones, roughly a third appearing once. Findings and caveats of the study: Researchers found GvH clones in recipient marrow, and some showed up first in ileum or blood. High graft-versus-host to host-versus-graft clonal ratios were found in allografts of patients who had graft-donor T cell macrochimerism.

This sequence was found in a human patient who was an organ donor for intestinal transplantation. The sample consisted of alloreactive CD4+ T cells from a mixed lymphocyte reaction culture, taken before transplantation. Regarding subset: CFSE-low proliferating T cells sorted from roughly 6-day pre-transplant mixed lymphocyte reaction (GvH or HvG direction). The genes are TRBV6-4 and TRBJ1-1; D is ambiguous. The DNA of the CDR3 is TGTGCCAGCAGTCTATTCCCACAAGGCACTGAAGCTTTCTTT. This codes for CASSLFPQGTEAFF.